This is a list of T cell receptor beta chains from one sample in a study of identical twins' blood T cells. TCRdb ran MiXCR on the 5' RACE reads and lists one entry per CDR3 protein. The table records 300,000 to 400,000 distinct CDR3 sequences, roughly 30% of them present only once. Sequenced material: PBMCs. The receptors originated from a woman aged 18-55 years in good health. The CDR3 runs from the conserved cysteine through the conserved F or W. A D gene is named only where the DNA matches it firmly. Clone size is stated in some rows and not others, as once, few, many or a class when expanded.

cdr3_aa cdr3_nt j_call clone_size v_call d_call
CSARPTGHYGYTF TGCAGTGCTAGGCCGACAGGGCACTATGGCTACACCTTC TRBJ1-2 few TRBV20-1 TRBD1
CASTRLMNTEAFF TGTGCCAGTACCCGACTTATGAACACTGAAGCTTTCTTT TRBJ1-1 few TRBV19 NA
CASKRGGGQEEAQYF TGTGCCAGCAAACGTGGGGGGGGCCAAGAAGAGGCGCAGTATTTT TRBJ2-3 few TRBV9 NA
CSAPTGVSYEQYF TGCAGTGCTCCGACAGGGGTCTCCTACGAGCAGTACTTC TRBJ2-7 NA TRBV20-1 TRBD1
CASSQDEDVFNGYTF TGTGCCAGCAGCCAAGATGAGGACGTTTTCAATGGCTACACCTTC TRBJ1-2 few TRBV3-1 NA
CASSTIPSETNTGELFF TGCGCCAGCAGCACCATACCGAGCGAAACGAACACCGGGGAGCTGTTTTTT TRBJ2-2 NA TRBV4-3 NA
CASSYTPGELFF TGTGCCAGCAGCTATACCCCCGGGGAGCTGTTTTTT TRBJ2-2 few TRBV5-4 NA
CASSLGFRPPEKLFF TGTGCCAGCAGCCTCGGATTCAGGCCGCCTGAAAAACTGTTTTTT TRBJ1-4 NA TRBV5-6 NA
CSARGGNSGNTIYF TGCAGTGCTAGAGGGGGGAACTCTGGAAACACCATATATTTT TRBJ1-3 few TRBV20-1 NA
CSLRTGYTEAFF TGCAGCCTACGGACAGGGTACACTGAAGCTTTCTTT TRBJ1-1 few TRBV29-1 TRBD1
CVSSLRGPGRDEKLFF TGCGTCAGCAGCTTGAGAGGACCTGGGCGGGATGAAAAACTGTTTTTT TRBJ1-4 NA TRBV5-1 NA
CASSLIRPTGGNTIYF TGTGCCAGCAGTTTAATTCGGCCGACAGGGGGAAACACCATATATTTT TRBJ1-3 NA TRBV6-5 TRBD1
CSARVSGGADTQYF TGCAGTGCTAGAGTTAGCGGGGGAGCAGATACGCAGTATTTT TRBJ2-3 NA TRBV20-1 TRBD2
CASSFEGTGELFF TGCGCCAGCAGCTTTGAGGGGACCGGGGAGCTGTTTTTT TRBJ2-2 few TRBV5-1 NA
CSVGQATYNEQFF TGCAGCGTTGGACAGGCCACCTACAATGAGCAGTTCTTC TRBJ2-1 few TRBV29-1 NA
CASSPGTVGYEQYF TGTGCCAGCTCTCCTGGGACAGTGGGTTACGAGCAGTACTTC TRBJ2-7 NA TRBV18 TRBD1
CSARDVRGPFYEQYF TGCAGTGCTAGAGATGTACGGGGTCCATTCTACGAGCAGTACTTC TRBJ2-7 NA TRBV20-1 NA
CASSLYSNSGYTF TGTGCCAGCAGCTTATACAGCAACAGTGGCTACACCTTC TRBJ1-2 many TRBV7-9 NA
CATRDRPGQPQHF TGTGCCACCCGGGACCGCCCGGGGCAGCCCCAGCATTTT TRBJ1-5 NA TRBV2 NA
CASNPLAGVRETQYF TGTGCCAGCAACCCCCTAGCGGGAGTACGAGAGACCCAGTACTTC TRBJ2-5 few TRBV6-6 TRBD2
CASSRPGRLSYGYTF TGTGCCAGTAGTCGTCCTGGACGTCTGTCCTATGGCTACACCTTC TRBJ1-2 NA TRBV19 NA
CSVEATAREAFF TGCAGCGTTGAAGCGACAGCGAGAGAAGCTTTCTTT TRBJ1-1 NA TRBV29-1 NA
CASEPQGYNQPQHF TGTGCCAGTGAGCCCCAGGGGTACAATCAGCCCCAGCATTTT TRBJ1-5 few TRBV19 NA
CSARDLLDTNTEAFF TGCAGTGCTAGAGATCTCCTGGACACCAACACTGAAGCTTTCTTT TRBJ1-1 many TRBV20-1 NA
CASSWLDSYTGELFF TGTGCCAGCAGTTGGTTGGACAGCTACACCGGGGAGCTGTTTTTT TRBJ2-2 NA TRBV6-6 NA
CASSFRQGLLNTEAFF TGTGCCAGCAGCTTCAGACAGGGCCTCCTGAACACTGAAGCTTTCTTT TRBJ1-1 NA TRBV7-9 TRBD1
CASSPPGQLYGYTF TGTGCCAGCTCACCACCGGGACAGTTATATGGCTACACCTTC TRBJ1-2 few TRBV18 TRBD1
CSARDLSGLYNEQFF TGCAGTGCTAGAGATCTGTCGGGTCTATACAATGAGCAGTTCTTC TRBJ2-1 NA TRBV20-1 NA
CASSPEGVQPRHF TGTGCCAGTAGTCCCGAAGGCGTTCAGCCCCGGCATTTT TRBJ1-5 once TRBV19 NA
CASSWTKRETYNEQFF TGTGCCAGCAGTTGGACCAAGCGGGAAACCTACAATGAGCAGTTCTTC TRBJ2-1 NA TRBV6-5 TRBD2
CSASVRAEQFF TGCAGTGCTAGTGTCCGGGCTGAGCAGTTCTTC TRBJ2-1 few TRBV20-1 NA
CSAPLRGPNNEQFF TGCAGTGCTCCCCTCCGGGGGCCTAACAATGAGCAGTTCTTC TRBJ2-1 many TRBV20-1 NA
CATSDSGSGGLEQYF TGTGCCACCAGTGATTCCGGGTCAGGTGGACTCGAGCAGTACTTC TRBJ2-7 few TRBV24-1 NA
CSVSREGLAYGYTF TGCAGCGTCTCCCGGGAGGGCCTCGCCTATGGCTACACCTTC TRBJ1-2 few TRBV29-1 NA
CASSSRSGETQYF TGTGCCAGCAGCTCCCGTTCTGGAGAGACCCAGTACTTC TRBJ2-5 few TRBV9 NA
CASSTGTRRDNEQFF TGTGCCAGCAGTACCGGGACTAGAAGAGACAATGAGCAGTTCTTC TRBJ2-1 NA TRBV2 TRBD2
CSVRLGGTDQPQHF TGCAGCGTTCGTCTGGGGGGGACCGATCAGCCCCAGCATTTT TRBJ1-5 many TRBV29-1 NA
CSVGGVAQYF TGCAGCGTTGGGGGGGTGGCCCAGTACTTC TRBJ2-5 NA TRBV29-1 NA
CASRYSGFTAYEQYF TGTGCCAGCAGGTATTCAGGGTTCACCGCCTACGAGCAGTACTTC TRBJ2-7 NA TRBV5-6 NA
CASSGLLGHLNEQFF TGTGCCAGCAGTGGGCTTTTGGGACACCTCAATGAGCAGTTCTTC TRBJ2-1 NA TRBV2 NA
CSSLGGSDEQFF TGCAGCTCGTTAGGGGGCTCGGATGAGCAGTTCTTC TRBJ2-1 NA TRBV29-1 TRBD1
CASGTAGEQFF TGTGCCAGCGGTACGGCGGGGGAGCAGTTCTTC TRBJ2-1 NA TRBV11-2 NA
CSVESSMWHGYAF TGCAGCGTTGAATCGAGTATGTGGCATGGCTACGCCTTC TRBJ1-2 once TRBV29-1 NA